This TCR beta chain was identified in a study of blood T cell repertoires in COVID-19. The germline gives CDR1 LGHNA, CDR2 YNFKEQ. After removal of 0 bases from V and 4 bases from J, the junction contained 4 bases not matched to a gene. The CDR3 consists of 15 residues. Sequencing was performed with immunoSEQ multiplex PCR; in TCRdb, only in-frame clones are kept and a portion is missing. The data show roughly 500,000 clones, with more than 75% seen just once and 1.8% held by the top ten. The source is a woman aged 35 to 49 who had recovered from COVID-19. The chain joins TRBV4-2 to TRBJ2-3, with TRBD2 identical over 7 bases. The sequenced material came from PBMCs or T cells enriched from blood (not recorded which). CDR3 protein: CASSQDLLASDTQYF. DNA of the CDR3: TGTGCCAGCAGCCAAGATTTACTAGCGTCAGATACGCAGTATTTT.